This TCR beta chain was captured by sequencing in a study of T-cell memory formation after mild COVID-19. Study observations and caveats: Day 15 to 85 contracting clones showed balanced CD4/CD8; day 15 to 37 expanders favored CD4+. Researchers could not confirm that second-wave clones peaking on day 37 targeted SARS-CoV-2. The finding that pre-infection memory included some responding clones suggested that cross-reactive memory joined.

TCRdb processed the 5' RACE reads anew with MiXCR; each CDR3 protein has one entry. The data show under 300,000 distinct CDR3 sequences, 15% to 20% seen once. Germline V gene data show CDR1 as MNHEY and CDR2 as SVGEGT. The CDR3 contains 14 residues. V was cut by 2 bases and J by 4 bases, with 8 bases left in between. Details on this clonotype: Its antigen is unknown.

This TCR came from a man younger than 30 who had mild COVID-19 (a few samples of this study predate the infection). Cell type and time point are not known. Sequencing was carried out using PBMCs or a T cell subset sorted from them (not recorded which). The gene calls are TRBV6-2 or TRBV6-3 and TRBJ2-2; possibly TRBD2 for D (5 bases). CDR3 DNA: TGTGCCAGCAGTTACACCGGGGTCACCGGGGAGCTGTTTTTT. Translated: CASSYTGVTGELFF.